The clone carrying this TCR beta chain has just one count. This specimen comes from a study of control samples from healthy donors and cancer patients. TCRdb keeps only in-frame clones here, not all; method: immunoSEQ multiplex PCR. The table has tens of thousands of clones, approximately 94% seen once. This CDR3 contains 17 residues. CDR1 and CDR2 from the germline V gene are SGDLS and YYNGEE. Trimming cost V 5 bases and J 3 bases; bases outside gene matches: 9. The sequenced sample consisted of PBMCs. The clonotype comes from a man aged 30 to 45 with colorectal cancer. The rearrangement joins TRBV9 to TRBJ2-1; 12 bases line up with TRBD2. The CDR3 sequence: CASSRLAGAFLYNEQFF. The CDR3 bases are TGTGCCAGCAGTCGACTAGCGGGGGCCTTCCTCTACAATGAGCAGTTCTTC.